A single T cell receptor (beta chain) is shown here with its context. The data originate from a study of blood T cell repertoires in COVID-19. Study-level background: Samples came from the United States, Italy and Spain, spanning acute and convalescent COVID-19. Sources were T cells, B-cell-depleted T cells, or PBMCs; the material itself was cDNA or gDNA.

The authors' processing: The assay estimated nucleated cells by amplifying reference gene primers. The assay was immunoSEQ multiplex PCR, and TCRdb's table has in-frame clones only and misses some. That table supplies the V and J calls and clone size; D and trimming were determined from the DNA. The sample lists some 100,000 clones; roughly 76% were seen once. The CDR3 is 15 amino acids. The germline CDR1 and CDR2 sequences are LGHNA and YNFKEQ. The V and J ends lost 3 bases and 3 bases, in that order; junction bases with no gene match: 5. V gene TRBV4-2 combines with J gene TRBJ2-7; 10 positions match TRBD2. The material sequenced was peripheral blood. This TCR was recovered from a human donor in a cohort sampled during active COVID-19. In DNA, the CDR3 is TGTGCCAGCAGCCAGGATCTAGCGGGGGTCTACGAGCAGTACTTC. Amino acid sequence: CASSQDLAGVYEQYF.